This T cell receptor (beta chain) was captured in a study of blood T cell repertoires in COVID-19. The method was immunoSEQ multiplex PCR; TCRdb's version includes in-frame clones alone and lacks a portion of them. The sample has a few hundred thousand clones; roughly 90% are singletons. Germline V CDR1 and CDR2: SGHDN, FVKESK. V lost 1 base to trimming and J lost 5 bases; unmatched junction nucleotides: 12. The CDR3 has 17 amino acids. This sequence was found in a man aged 50 or older with acute or convalescent COVID-19. The V gene is TRBV14, the J gene TRBJ2-5; 8 nucleotides line up with TRBD1. Sample: peripheral blood. CDR3 in amino acids: CASSQGRSTGGRETQYF. Here the CDR3 DNA reads TGTGCCAGCAGCCAAGGCCGATCCACAGGGGGACGGGAGACCCAGTACTTC. Combining the CDR3 with reference TRBV14 and TRBJ2-5 gives the whole variable domain EAGVTQFPSHSVIEKGQTVTLRCDPISGHDNLYWYRRVMGKEIKFLLHFVKESKQDESGMPNNRFLAERTGGTYSTLKVQPAELEDSGVYFCASSQGRSTGGRETQYFGPGTRLLVL.